One and the same sample provided the 2 T cell receptor beta chains below, sequenced in a study of T cell repertoires in ileal Crohn's disease. Method: immunoSEQ multiplex PCR; TCRdb's copy keeps in-frame clones and lacks some. Among approximately 13,000 clones, more than 60% were seen once, and the ten largest hold approximately 8%. The time point was: neoterminal ileum biopsy at postoperative endoscopy, about 6 months after surgery. The material sequenced was ileal tissue. Receptors originate from an adult with Crohn's disease.

The rearrangement joins TRBV30 to TRBJ1-1; D ambiguous. V was trimmed by 4 bases and J by 9 bases, leaving 9 bases between them. Germline V lookup: CDR1 GTSNPN, CDR2 SVGIG (reference sequence). The CDR3 sequence is 10 residues long. The CDR3 protein is CAWTLRQAFF. As DNA, the CDR3 is TGTGCCTGGACCCTACGGCAAGCTTTCTTT.

By frequency in the sample, this clone is medium-sized. The J gene is TRBJ1-1, the V gene TRBV28; a possible D gene is TRBD1 (5 bases). Trimming took off 4 bases at V and 0 bases at J, with 9 bases between the two ends. Germline CDR1 is MDHEN and CDR2 is SYDVKM. The CDR3 contains 14 residues. In nucleotides, the CDR3 is TGTGCCAGCAGTTCTGACAGTTTGAACACTGAAGCTTTCTTT. Amino acids: CASSSDSLNTEAFF. Combining the CDR3 with reference TRBV28 and TRBJ1-1 gives the whole variable domain DVKVTQSSRYLVKRTGEKVFLECVQDMDHENMFWYRQDPGLGLRLIYFSYDVKMKEKGDIPEGYSVSREKKERFSLILESASTNQTSMYLCASSSDSLNTEAFFGQGTRLTVV.